The rows below give T cell receptor beta chains drawn from one sample of a study of blood T cells in healthy people across ages. TCRdb fed the 5' RACE reads into MiXCR, producing one record per CDR3 protein. The data show approximately 940,000 distinct CDR3 sequences, 45% to 50% seen once. Sample: blood. The receptors were gathered from a man between 25 and 39 years old in good health. CDR3s include the opening cysteine and the closing phenylalanine or tryptophan. Fields, in order: clone size, J gene, V gene, D gene, CDR3 protein, CDR3 DNA. D genes are given only for firm matches. Some rows have no size entry. The others give once, few or many, or a class for an expanded clone.

-,TRBJ2-1,TRBV4-1,TRBD2,CASSRPTGTSASNEQFF,TGCGCCAGCAGCCGGCCTACCGGGACTAGCGCCTCAAATGAGCAGTTCTTC
-,TRBJ2-1,TRBV2,-,CASRDRSGYNEQFF,TGTGCCAGCAGAGACAGGTCAGGGTACAATGAGCAGTTCTTC
-,TRBJ2-7,TRBV5-1,-,CASSLGAGVPYEQYF,TGCGCCAGCAGCTTGGGCGCAGGGGTCCCCTACGAGCAGTACTTC
many,TRBJ2-5,TRBV12-3/TRBV12-4,-,CASSLKRRQETQYF,TGTGCCAGCAGTTTAAAGCGTAGGCAAGAGACCCAGTACTTC
-,TRBJ1-4,TRBV3-1,TRBD1,CASSYPGQGGEKLFF,TGTGCCAGCAGTTATCCGGGACAGGGTGGAGAAAAACTGTTTTTT
-,TRBJ2-7,TRBV20-1,-,CSAPQIRGYEQYF,TGCAGTGCTCCCCAGATCCGGGGATACGAGCAGTACTTC
few,TRBJ2-3,TRBV7-2,TRBD1,CASSTGGFDTQYF,TGTGCCAGCAGCACAGGGGGCTTTGATACGCAGTATTTT
-,TRBJ2-1,TRBV20-1,-,CSASTTVTNEQFF,TGCAGTGCCTCAACGACAGTCACCAATGAGCAGTTCTTC
-,TRBJ2-7,TRBV10-3,TRBD1,CAISGGYSGTGSSFEQYF,TGTGCCATCAGTGGGGGATATTCCGGGACAGGTTCCTCTTTCGAGCAGTACTTC
-,TRBJ2-3,TRBV20-1,TRBD2,CSPRGDGIPGTQYF,TGCAGCCCCCGGGGGGACGGGATCCCTGGTACGCAGTATTTT
-,TRBJ1-2,TRBV3-1,-,CASSQGGGAVGYTF,TGTGCCAGCAGCCAAGGCGGTGGGGCGGTTGGCTACACCTTC
-,TRBJ1-1,TRBV7-2,-,CASGQNTEAFF,TGTGCCAGTGGGCAGAACACTGAAGCTTTCTTT
-,TRBJ2-5,TRBV14,-,CASRDRSSRETQYF,TGTGCCAGCCGAGACAGATCGTCACGAGAGACCCAGTACTTC
-,TRBJ2-1,TRBV10-3,-,CAISDIGGGSYNEQFF,TGTGCCATCAGTGATATCGGGGGTGGCTCCTACAATGAGCAGTTCTTC
-,TRBJ1-1,TRBV12-3/TRBV12-4,TRBD1,CASRATGGYTEAFF,TGTGCCAGCAGGGCGACAGGGGGTTACACTGAAGCTTTCTTT
once,TRBJ1-1,TRBV29-1,-,CSVEVRGDTEAFF,TGCAGCGTTGAGGTCCGGGGAGACACTGAAGCTTTCTTT
-,TRBJ2-7,TRBV5-1,TRBD1,CASSLARDSVSYNEQYF,TGCGCCAGCAGCTTGGCCCGGGACAGCGTATCCTACAATGAGCAGTACTTC
few,TRBJ1-4,TRBV7-9,-,CASGRVNEKLFF,TGTGCCAGCGGGCGCGTAAATGAAAAACTGTTTTTT
-,TRBJ1-5,TRBV12-3/TRBV12-4,TRBD1,CASSFDRVPQHF,TGTGCCAGCAGTTTCGACAGGGTCCCCCAGCATTTT
-,TRBJ1-1,TRBV27,TRBD1,CASSEQGPGTEAFF,TGTGCCAGCAGCGAACAGGGGCCGGGGACTGAAGCTTTCTTT
few,TRBJ2-7,TRBV18,-,CASSNSGASSYEQYF,TGTGCCAGCTCAAATTCCGGGGCCAGCTCCTACGAGCAGTACTTC
-,TRBJ1-2,TRBV7-8,-,CASSLVRDRYYGYTF,TGTGCCAGCAGCTTAGTCAGGGACCGATACTATGGCTACACCTTC
-,TRBJ2-7,TRBV21-1,-,CASSKAASDSDSYEQYF,TGTGCCAGCAGCAAAGCAGCATCGGACAGCGACTCCTACGAGCAGTACTTC
-,TRBJ2-1,TRBV6-1,-,CASTDRSSYNEQFF,TGTGCCAGCACCGACCGGAGCTCCTACAATGAGCAGTTCTTC
few,TRBJ2-4,TRBV4-3,TRBD1,CASSQDNGQETQYF,TGCGCCAGCAGCCAAGATAACGGACAGGAGACTCAGTACTTC
-,TRBJ2-2,TRBV29-1,-,CSVSLRDPGAGELFF,TGCAGCGTTTCACTCCGGGACCCGGGGGCCGGGGAGCTGTTTTTT
-,TRBJ2-1,TRBV4-1,TRBD1,CASSQERGQGASYNEQFF,TGCGCCAGCAGCCAAGAGAGGGGACAGGGGGCTTCCTACAATGAGCAGTTCTTC
-,TRBJ1-5,TRBV18,-,CASSPLEVKGLPQHF,TGTGCCAGCTCACCGCTGGAGGTCAAGGGTTTGCCCCAGCATTTT
many,TRBJ2-1,TRBV6-2/TRBV6-3,-,CASDERGGPSEQFF,TGTGCCAGCGACGAGAGGGGGGGGCCGAGTGAGCAGTTCTTC
-,TRBJ2-4,TRBV20-1,-,CSAYPQGKNIQYF,TGCAGTGCGTACCCTCAGGGAAAAAACATTCAGTACTTC
-,TRBJ2-3,TRBV7-2,TRBD2,CASSQGAGGRTDTQYF,TGTGCCAGCAGCCAGGGAGCGGGGGGGCGCACAGATACGCAGTATTTT
many,TRBJ1-2,TRBV29-1,-,CSVEDAGGAYTF,TGCAGCGTTGAAGACGCCGGGGGCGCTTACACCTTC
-,TRBJ2-5,TRBV20-1,TRBD2,CSAREAGGETQYF,TGCAGTGCTAGAGAGGCGGGGGGTGAGACCCAGTACTTC
-,TRBJ2-7,TRBV20-1,TRBD2,CSARDVAGAYEQYF,TGCAGTGCTAGAGATGTGGCGGGAGCCTACGAGCAGTACTTC
once,TRBJ2-5,TRBV3-1,-,CASSRTPAQYF,TGTGCCAGCAGCCGGACACCGGCCCAGTACTTC
-,TRBJ2-1,TRBV12-3/TRBV12-4,-,CASSFGDSYNEQFF,TGTGCCAGCAGTTTTGGGGATTCCTACAATGAGCAGTTCTTC
-,TRBJ1-2,TRBV7-2,-,CASSPDLLYGYTF,TGTGCCAGCAGCCCCGATTTATTATATGGCTACACCTTC
few,TRBJ2-1,TRBV5-1,TRBD1,CASSDAGTGINEQFF,TGCGCCAGCAGCGACGCCGGGACAGGGATCAATGAGCAGTTCTTC
-,TRBJ1-1,TRBV27,TRBD1,CASIQGPGAEAFF,TGTGCCAGCATACAGGGGCCTGGGGCTGAAGCTTTCTTT
-,TRBJ2-7,TRBV5-1,TRBD1,CASSSSTGIYEQYF,TGCGCCAGCAGCTCGTCGACAGGGATATACGAGCAGTACTTC
-,TRBJ1-6,TRBV7-3,-,CASSLTSESSYNSPLHF,TGTGCCAGCAGCTTAACTTCAGAGAGCTCCTATAATTCACCCCTCCACTTT
-,TRBJ1-5,TRBV27,-,CASRQGSGGQPQHF,TGTGCCAGCCGCCAGGGGAGCGGGGGTCAGCCCCAGCATTTT
few,TRBJ2-7,TRBV21-1,-,CASSKKGLRWQTGNEQYF,TGTGCCAGCAGCAAAAAAGGCTTAAGGTGGCAGACGGGCAACGAGCAGTACTTC
-,TRBJ2-3,TRBV3-1,-,CASSGPDTQYF,TGTGCCAGCAGCGGTCCAGATACGCAGTATTTT
few,TRBJ2-3,TRBV20-1,TRBD1,CSARTGAGTDTQYF,TGCAGTGCTAGAACAGGGGCTGGCACAGATACGCAGTATTTT
-,TRBJ2-1,TRBV20-1,-,CSARDRSGGGSSYNEQFF,TGCAGTGCTAGAGATCGCAGTGGGGGCGGGAGCTCCTACAATGAGCAGTTCTTC
-,TRBJ2-7,TRBV7-2,-,CASSPFTGPYEQYF,TGTGCCAGCAGCCCCTTTACTGGCCCTTACGAGCAGTACTTC
many,TRBJ2-7,TRBV12-3/TRBV12-4,-,CASSFDRNSYEQYF,TGTGCCAGCAGTTTTGACAGGAACTCCTACGAGCAGTACTTC
-,TRBJ1-6,TRBV5-6,-,CASSLFSGAGNSPLHF,TGTGCCAGCAGCTTGTTTTCGGGGGCCGGTAATTCACCCCTCCACTTT
once,TRBJ2-1,TRBV25-1,TRBD1,CASSEGTVSYNEQFF,TGTGCCAGCAGTGAGGGGACAGTCTCCTACAATGAGCAGTTCTTC
few,TRBJ2-7,TRBV7-8,-,CASSKLEGYEQYF,TGTGCCAGCAGCAAATTGGAGGGCTACGAGCAGTACTTC
-,TRBJ2-6,TRBV6-6,-,CASSYSRQLSGTNVLTF,TGTGCCAGCAGTTACTCTCGACAACTCTCTGGGACCAACGTCCTGACTTTC